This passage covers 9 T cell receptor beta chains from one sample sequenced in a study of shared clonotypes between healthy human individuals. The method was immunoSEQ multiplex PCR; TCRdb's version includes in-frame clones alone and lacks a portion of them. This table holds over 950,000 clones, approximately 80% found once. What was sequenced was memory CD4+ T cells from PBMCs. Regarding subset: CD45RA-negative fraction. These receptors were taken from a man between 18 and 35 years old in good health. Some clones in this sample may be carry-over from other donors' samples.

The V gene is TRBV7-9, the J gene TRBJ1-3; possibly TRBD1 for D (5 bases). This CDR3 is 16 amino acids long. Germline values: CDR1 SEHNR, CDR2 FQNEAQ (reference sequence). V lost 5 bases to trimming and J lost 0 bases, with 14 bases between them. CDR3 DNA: TGTGCCAGCAGCACCCAGGGCCTGTTCTCTGGAAACACCATATATTTT. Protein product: CASSTQGLFSGNTIYF.

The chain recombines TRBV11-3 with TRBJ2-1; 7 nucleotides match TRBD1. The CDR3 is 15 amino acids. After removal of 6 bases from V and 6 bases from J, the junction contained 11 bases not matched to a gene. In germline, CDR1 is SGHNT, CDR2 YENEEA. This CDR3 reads CASSSQGPGGNEQFF. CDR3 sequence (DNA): TGTGCCAGCAGTTCACAGGGGCCTGGGGGCAATGAGCAGTTCTTC.

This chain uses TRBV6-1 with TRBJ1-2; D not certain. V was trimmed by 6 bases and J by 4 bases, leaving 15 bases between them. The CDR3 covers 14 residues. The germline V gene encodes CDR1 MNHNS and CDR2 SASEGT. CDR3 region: CASRASSYLYGYTF. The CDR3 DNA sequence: TGTGCCAGCAGGGCCAGTAGCTACCTCTATGGCTACACCTTC.

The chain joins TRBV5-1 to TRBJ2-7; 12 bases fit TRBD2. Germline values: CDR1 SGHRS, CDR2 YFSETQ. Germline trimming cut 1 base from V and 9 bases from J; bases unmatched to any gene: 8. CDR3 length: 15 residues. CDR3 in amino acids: CASSLLGTSGFGQYF. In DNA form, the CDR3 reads TGCGCCAGCAGCTTGCTTGGGACTAGCGGGTTTGGGCAGTACTTC.

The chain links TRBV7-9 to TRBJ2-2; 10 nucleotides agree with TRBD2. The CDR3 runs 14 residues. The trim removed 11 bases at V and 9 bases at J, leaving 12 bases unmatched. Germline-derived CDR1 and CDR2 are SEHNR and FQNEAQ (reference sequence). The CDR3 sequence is CASPAASGSRELFF. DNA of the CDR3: TGTGCCTCACCGGCGGCTAGCGGGAGCAGGGAGCTGTTTTTT.

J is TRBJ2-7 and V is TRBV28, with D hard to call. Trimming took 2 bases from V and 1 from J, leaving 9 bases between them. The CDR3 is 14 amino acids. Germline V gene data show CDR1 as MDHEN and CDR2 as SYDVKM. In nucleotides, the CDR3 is TGTGCCAGCAGTTTAGTAGGGTTTTCCTACGAGCAGTACTTC. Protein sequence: CASSLVGFSYEQYF.

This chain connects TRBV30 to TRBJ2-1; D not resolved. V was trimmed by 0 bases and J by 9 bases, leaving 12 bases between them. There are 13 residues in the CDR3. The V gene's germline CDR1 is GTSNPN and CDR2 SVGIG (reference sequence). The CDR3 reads CAWSVNPLTEQFF. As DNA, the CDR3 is TGTGCCTGGAGTGTTAACCCGTTGACTGAGCAGTTCTTC.

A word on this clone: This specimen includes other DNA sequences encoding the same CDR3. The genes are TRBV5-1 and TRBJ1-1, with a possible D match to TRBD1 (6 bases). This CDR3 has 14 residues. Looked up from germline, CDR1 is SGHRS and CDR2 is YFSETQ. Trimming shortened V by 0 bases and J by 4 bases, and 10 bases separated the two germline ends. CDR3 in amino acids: CASSLAGVGTEAFF. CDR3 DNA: TGCGCCAGCAGCTTGGCAGGGGTAGGCACTGAAGCTTTCTTT. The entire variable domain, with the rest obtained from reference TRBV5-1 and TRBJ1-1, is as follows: KAGVTQTPRYLIKTRGQQVTLSCSPISGHRSVSWYQQTPGQGLQFLFEYFSETQRNKGNFPGRFSGRQFSNSRSEMNVSTLELGDSALYLCASSLAGVGTEAFFGQGTRLTVV.

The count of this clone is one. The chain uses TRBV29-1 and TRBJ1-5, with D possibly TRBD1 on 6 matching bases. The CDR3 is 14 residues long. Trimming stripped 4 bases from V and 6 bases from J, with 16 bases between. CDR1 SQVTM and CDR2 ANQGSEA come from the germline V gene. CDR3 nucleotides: TGCAGCGTTGGTGACAGGATGGGAGGTCAGCCCCAGCATTTT. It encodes CSVGDRMGGQPQHF. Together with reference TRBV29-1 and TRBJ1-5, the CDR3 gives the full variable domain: SAVISQKPSRDICQRGTSLTIQCQVDSQVTMMFWYRQQPGQSLTLIATANQGSEATYESGFVIDKFPISRPNLTFSTLTVSNMSPEDSSIYLCSVGDRMGGQPQHFGDGTRLSIL.